This entry is about one TCR beta chain. As yet, its antigen is unknown. Via MiXCR, TCRdb re-called the reads, giving one row per CDR3 protein. The table records 45,000 to 50,000 distinct CDR3 sequences, about 21% of them present only once. Per germline, CDR1 SGHNT and CDR2 YENEEA. CDR3 length equals 15 residues. Trimming stripped 3 bases from V and 5 bases from J, with 16 bases between. The sample belongs to a study of T cell repertoires in cytomegalovirus infection. This clonotype originated in a human donor in good health (CMV status not recorded). Some clones in this sample may be carry-over from other donors' samples. The rearrangement links TRBV11-3 to TRBJ2-5; the D gene is possibly TRBD2 (6 bases). The starting material was CD8+ T cells from cultured PBMCs, obtained from culture after CMV antigen stimulation. The CDR3 DNA reads as TGTGCCAGCAGCTTCCTAGGGGAAGGAGGGGAGACCCAGTACTTC. This encodes CASSFLGEGGETQYF.